The sequence of this T cell receptor (beta chain) was determined in a study of cytotoxic CD8 clonotypes in ibrutinib-treated CLL. Concerning this clone: What it recognizes is unknown.

The study, taken as a whole, reports: Sustained-remission patients were sampled at one set of times and progressing patients at different ones. Whereas clonality rose at ibrutinib response, it declined toward baseline at progression.

V shed 0 bases and J shed 2 bases, with 14 bases lying between them. This CDR3 spans 16 amino acids. Germline-derived CDR1 and CDR2 are LGHNA and YSLEER. Genomic DNA for TCR beta libraries, around 2 micrograms, came from cryopreserved PBMCs. The method was immunoSEQ multiplex PCR; TCRdb's version includes in-frame clones alone and lacks a portion of them. The sample has 130,000 or so clones; around four fifths are singletons. The J gene is TRBJ2-7, the V gene TRBV4-3, with D unclear. The receptor's source is a human donor with chronic lymphocytic leukemia. Here the sequenced sample was PBMCs, taken after 24 months of ibrutinib treatment. The CDR3 reads CASSQEFGVIPYEQYF. DNA for the CDR3: TGCGCCAGCAGCCAAGAATTCGGAGTTATCCCCTACGAGCAGTACTTC.